One and the same sample provided the 18 T cell receptor beta chains below, sequenced in a study of blood T cell repertoires in COVID-19. Generated by immunoSEQ multiplex PCR, the TCRdb table keeps only in-frame clones and is missing some. The data contain about 210,000 clones, 81% of them seen just once; the ten biggest clones take up roughly 8.7%. The sequenced sample was PBMCs or T cells enriched from blood (not recorded which). Receptor source: a man aged 35 to 55 who had recovered from COVID-19.

This clone has just one count. The CDR3 sequence: CASNPGSGTGVYEQYF. The CDR3 DNA reads TGTGCCAGCAACCCTGGTTCCGGGACAGGGGTCTACGAGCAGTACTTC. The genes are TRBV11-1 and TRBJ2-7; 10 bases are shared with TRBD1. CDR1 is SGHAT, CDR2 FQDESV, per germline (reference sequence). V was clipped by 7 bases and J by 3 bases; unmatched bases: 12. The CDR3 loop spans 16 amino acids.

This clone was recorded once. This chain connects TRBV3-1 (or the pseudogene TRBV3-2) to TRBJ1-1, with 7 bases lining up with TRBD1. V was pared by 6 bases and J by 4 bases, with 11 bases of the junction left unmatched. The CDR3 has 15 residues. CDR1 and CDR2 (germline): LGHDT, YNNKEL (reference sequence). CDR3 in DNA: TGTGCCAGCAGACGCCAGACAGGGACGGGCACTGAAGCTTTCTTT. It is translated as CASRRQTGTGTEAFF.

The rearrangement uses TRBV11-2 and TRBJ2-1; maybe TRBD1 (5 bases). Germline CDR1 is SGHAT and CDR2 is FQNNGV. The CDR3 runs to 16 residues. V was trimmed by 3 bases and J by 1 base, leaving 13 bases between them. CDR3 DNA: TGTGCCAGCAGCTTGGGCAGGGCATGGTCCTACAATGAGCAGTTCTTC. Translating gives CASSLGRAWSYNEQFF.

The chain combines TRBV12-5 with TRBJ1-5; 12 bases match TRBD1. V lost 6 bases to trimming and J lost 0 bases; unmatched junction nucleotides: 18. CDR3 size: 21 residues. CDR1 LGHNT and CDR2 FRNRAP come from the germline V gene. The CDR3 region has the DNA TGTGCTAGTGGCAAAAATTATCCGGGACAGGGGGCCGTAGATAGCAATCAGCCCCAGCATTTT. Translating it yields CASGKNYPGQGAVDSNQPQHF.

The rearrangement links TRBV6-5 to TRBJ1-3; no clear D. V lost 2 bases and J lost 0, with 11 bases in between. The germline V gene encodes CDR1 MNHEY and CDR2 SVGAGI. The CDR3 runs 16 residues. The CDR3 loop is CASSYSEVVSGNTIYF. The CDR3 region has the DNA TGTGCCAGCAGTTACAGCGAGGTGGTCTCTGGAAACACCATATATTTT.

V is TRBV15 and J is TRBJ1-1; TRBD1 is a possible D gene (6 bases). This CDR3 region has 14 residues. Germline CDR1 and CDR2: LNHNV and YYDKDF (reference sequence). V was trimmed by 0 bases and J by 11 bases, leaving 16 bases between them. The CDR3 region is CATSRDGEGVRAFF. DNA for the CDR3: TGTGCCACCAGCAGAGATGGAGAGGGGGTGAGGGCTTTCTTT.

V gene TRBV18 combines with J gene TRBJ1-5; a possible D gene is TRBD1 (6 bases). The CDR3 runs 15 residues. Trimming stripped 3 bases from V and 7 bases from J, with 16 bases between. Germline CDR1 and CDR2: KGHSH and LQKENI. The CDR3: CASSPLAWGQQPQHF. CDR3 DNA: TGTGCCAGCTCACCCCTGGCGTGGGGACAACAGCCCCAGCATTTT.

This chain links TRBV5-4 with TRBJ1-1; D perhaps matches TRBD1 (6 bases). CDR3 size: 14 residues. Germline loops: CDR1 SGHNT, CDR2 YYREEE (reference sequence). Between the trimmed V and J ends, which lost 1 base and 4 bases, there was a span of 11 bases. CDR3 sequence: CASSLSGAGTEAFF. CDR3 DNA sequence: TGTGCCAGCAGCTTGTCAGGGGCAGGCACTGAAGCTTTCTTT.

The chain joins TRBV6-5 to TRBJ1-2, with no clear D. Per the germline V gene, CDR1 is MNHEY and CDR2 is SVGAGI. This CDR3 has 13 residues. Deletions cut 7 bases from V and 2 bases from J, with 11 bases between. The CDR3 coding sequence is TGTGCCAGCACCAGGATTCCCAACTATGGCTACACCTTC. Its protein is CASTRIPNYGYTF.

This chain connects TRBV5-4 to TRBJ1-5, with 8 bases that match TRBD1. The CDR3 has 15 amino acids. Germline trimming cut 2 bases from V and 4 bases from J; bases unmatched to any gene: 5. In germline, CDR1 is SGHNT, CDR2 YYREEE (reference sequence). In DNA form, the CDR3 reads TGTGCCAGCAGCTTTGGCGGGGACAGGAATCAGCCCCAGCATTTT. Residues: CASSFGGDRNQPQHF.

This clone was seen a single time. This sample includes further DNA sequences coding for the same CDR3. V and J are TRBV2 and TRBJ1-1; tentative D call: TRBD1 (6 bases). The CDR3 extends over 13 amino acids. Trimming stripped 6 bases from V and 0 bases from J, with 8 bases between. Germline V gene lookup returns CDR1 SNHLY and CDR2 FYNNEI. The CDR3 is CASSRGLNTEAFF. CDR3 bases: TGTGCCAGCAGCAGGGGATTGAACACTGAAGCTTTCTTT.

This rearrangement joins TRBV11-2 to TRBJ1-6, with a tentative D call TRBD1 (5 bases). Looked up from germline, CDR1 is SGHAT and CDR2 is FQNNGV. V was shortened by 0 bases and J by 10 bases, with 10 bases between the two germline ends. This CDR3 contains 14 residues. In DNA, the CDR3 is TGTGCCAGCAGCTTAGACAGGGTAGGGTCACCCCTCCACTTT. It codes for CASSLDRVGSPLHF.

V gene TRBV27 combines with J gene TRBJ1-2, with TRBD1 matching 8 bases. CDR1 and CDR2 (germline): MNHEY, SMNVEV (reference sequence). The CDR3 extends over 13 amino acids. With 6 bases clipped from V and 6 bases from J, the junction kept 6 bases outside the gene matches. This CDR3 reads CASRPGQVNGYTF. The CDR3 DNA reads as TGTGCCAGCAGACCGGGACAGGTGAATGGCTACACCTTC.

The chain is built from TRBV18 and TRBJ1-3; the match to TRBD1 covers 7 bases. The trim removed 2 bases at V and 0 bases at J, leaving 13 bases unmatched. The CDR3 is 19 amino acids. Germline loops: CDR1 KGHSH, CDR2 LQKENI. CDR3 sequence reads: CASSPKIGQAKISGNTIYF. In nucleotides, the CDR3 is TGTGCCAGCTCACCAAAAATCGGACAGGCCAAAATCTCTGGAAACACCATATATTTT. Looking up the rest from reference TRBV18 and TRBJ1-3 gives the full variable domain: NAGVMQNPRHLVRRRGQEARLRCSPMKGHSHVYWYRQLPEEGLKFMVYLQKENIIDESGMPKERFSAEFPKEGPSILRIQQVVRGDSAAYFCASSPKIGQAKISGNTIYFGEGSWLTVV.

J is TRBJ1-2 and V is TRBV9; the match to TRBD1 covers 8 bases. The CDR3 covers 13 residues. Per the germline V gene, CDR1 is SGDLS and CDR2 is YYNGEE. The junction had 6 bases not matched to a gene; V was cut back by 3 bases and J by 8 bases. CDR3 region: CASSGQGAGGYTF. In nucleotides, the CDR3 is TGTGCCAGCAGCGGCCAGGGGGCGGGGGGCTACACCTTC.

This clone was seen just once. The DNA of the CDR3 is TGTGCCTGGAGTGTACCGAGAGCAGTTGCGGTGGGGGCAGAGACCCAGTACTTC. Translated, it gives CAWSVPRAVAVGAETQYF. The chain recombines TRBV30 with TRBJ2-5, with D perhaps TRBD1 (6 bases). Trimming left V 0 bases short and J 4 bases short, with 24 bases between. The CDR3 sequence is 18 residues long. CDR1 is GTSNPN, CDR2 SVGIG, per germline (reference sequence).

This sequence joins TRBV7-3 and TRBJ2-3; 9 nucleotides align to TRBD2. The CDR3 extends over 17 amino acids. CDR1 and CDR2 (germline): SGHTA, FQGTGA. Trimming removed 2 bases from V and 2 bases from J; junction bases left unmatched: 8. The CDR3 region is CASSLSAAGGDTDTQYF. DNA for the CDR3: TGTGCCAGCAGCTTATCGGCAGCGGGGGGTGACACAGATACGCAGTATTTT.

This chain joins TRBV29-1 and TRBJ2-1, with 7 bases lining up with TRBD1. This CDR3 region has 13 residues. The V segment lost 5 bases and the J segment 0 bases; nucleotides outside the gene matches: 1. Germline CDR1 is SQVTM and CDR2 is ANQGSEA. The CDR3 loop reads CSVRTGSYNEQFF. CDR3 nucleotides: TGCAGCGTTAGGACAGGCTCCTACAATGAGCAGTTCTTC.